Reported below is one TCR beta chain. Repertoires were generated with immunoSEQ multiplex PCR, while TCRdb's copy carries only in-frame clones and drops some. The sample contains a few hundred thousand clones, around 85% of which appear only once. This sample is drawn from a study of blood T cell repertoires in COVID-19. Study-level background: Some COVID-19 samples were acute and others convalescent; all came from the United States, Italy and Spain.

Cohort placement rested on clinical history that participants reported themselves. Trimming pared 2 bases from V and 5 bases from J, leaving 16 bases between. CDR1 is MGHRA, CDR2 YSYEKL, per germline. This CDR3 is 17 amino acids long. Sequencing input: PBMCs or T cells enriched from blood (not recorded which). The chain links TRBV4-1 to TRBJ1-6; possible D gene TRBD1, 6 bases. The clonotype originates from a man aged 30 to 45 who had recovered from COVID-19. CDR3 DNA sequence: TGCGCCAGCAGCCAATCCCAACAGGGAGGGGATAATTCACCCCTCCACTTT. It specifies CASSQSQQGGDNSPLHF.